What follows are 32 T cell receptor beta chains derived from one specimen sequenced in a study of T cells expressing NK-cell markers. From the 5' RACE reads, TCRdb lists one entry per CDR3 protein and no DNA. The sample table includes approximately 440,000 distinct CDR3 sequences. The sample was blood T cells: a sorted CD56 or NKG2C T cell subset, CD4+ or CD8+ T cells, or bulk PBMC T cells (not recorded which). The receptors here all came from a woman aged 50 to 65 in good health.

This chain uses TRBV10-3 with TRBJ1-2; absent DNA, TCRdb's TRBD1 call cannot be checked. CDR3 length equals 15 residues. Germline V lookup: CDR1 ENHRY, CDR2 SYGVKD. The CDR3 is CAISESGVSNYGYTF.

The chain carries TRBV20-1 and TRBJ1-1; with no DNA, the TCRdb D assignment of TRBD1 cannot be verified. CDR1 is DFQATT and CDR2 is SNEGSKA in the germline V gene (reference sequence). The CDR3 has 14 residues. CDR3 region: CSALIPPGNTEAFF.

This chain joins TRBV14 and TRBJ2-2; the TCRdb D gene call, TRBD1, has no DNA to confirm it. Germline CDR1 is SGHDN and CDR2 is FVKESK. The CDR3 contains 16 residues. CDR3: CASSLRPGGNTGELFF. The full variable domain, completed using reference TRBV14 and TRBJ2-2, is EAGVTQFPSHSVIEKGQTVTLRCDPISGHDNLYWYRRVMGKEIKFLLHFVKESKQDESGMPNNRFLAERTGGTYSTLKVQPAELEDSGVYFCASSLRPGGNTGELFFGEGSRLTVL.

This chain joins TRBV7-9 and TRBJ2-7. The CDR3 contains 15 residues. Per germline, CDR1 SEHNR and CDR2 FQNEAQ (reference sequence). CDR3 protein: CASSPTLRVIYEQYF.

The chain recombines TRBV12-3 or TRBV12-4 with TRBJ1-5; TCRdb's assignment of TRBD1 cannot be checked, as there is no DNA. The CDR3 has 15 amino acids. CDR3 region: CASRSTGDGNQPQHF.

V and J are TRBV12-3 or TRBV12-4 and TRBJ2-7; there is no DNA to check the TCRdb D call of TRBD2. The CDR3 extends over 14 amino acids. CDR3: CASSPLVASYEQYF.

This rearrangement joins TRBV2 to TRBJ1-5; TCRdb selects TRBD1, and the lack of DNA leaves this call unchecked. The germline CDR1 and CDR2 sequences are SNHLY and FYNNEI. CDR3 length: 12 amino acids. CDR3 amino acids: CAAQDINQPQHF.

This rearrangement joins TRBV5-1 to TRBJ2-5. The germline gives CDR1 SGHRS, CDR2 YFSETQ. The CDR3 is 14 amino acids. CDR3 loop: CASSRVGIQETQYF.

The chain couples TRBV19 to TRBJ1-4; TCRdb names TRBD1, which stays unverified in the absence of DNA. The CDR3 extends over 15 amino acids. Germline CDR1 and CDR2: LNHDA and SQIVND (reference sequence). CDR3 region: CASSPGTAGGEKLFF.

The chain uses TRBV27 and TRBJ2-5; TCRdb indicates TRBD1, and absent DNA this call remains unverified. Germline V gene data show CDR1 as MNHEY and CDR2 as SMNVEV (reference sequence). The CDR3 loop spans 17 amino acids. CDR3 sequence reads: CASSLGAGAFRSETQYF.

The chain joins TRBV5-1 to TRBJ1-1. Germline V gene data show CDR1 as SGHRS and CDR2 as YFSETQ. This CDR3 spans 16 amino acids. The CDR3 here is CASSLLTAGMNTEAFF.

The chain has TRBV2 and TRBJ2-1; TCRdb's D call of TRBD1 is untestable without DNA. The CDR3 consists of 15 residues. Germline V gene data show CDR1 as SNHLY and CDR2 as FYNNEI. The CDR3 loop is CASSGLQGALDEQFF.

The chain carries TRBV5-1 and TRBJ2-3; lacking DNA, the TRBD1 call made by TCRdb goes unchecked. Germline V gene sequence: CDR1 SGHRS, CDR2 YFSETQ. This CDR3 has 17 amino acids. CDR3 in amino acids: CASSLETMAGRTDTQYF. Filled out from reference TRBV5-1 and TRBJ2-3, the complete variable domain reads KAGVTQTPRYLIKTRGQQVTLSCSPISGHRSVSWYQQTPGQGLQFLFEYFSETQRNKGNFPGRFSGRQFSNSRSEMNVSTLELGDSALYLCASSLETMAGRTDTQYFGPGTRLTVL.

The gene calls are TRBV3-1 and TRBJ1-6. The germline V gene has CDR1 LGHDT and CDR2 YNNKEL (reference sequence). This CDR3 spans 14 amino acids. Here the CDR3 reads CASSQVTGGSPLHF.

The chain carries TRBV2 and TRBJ2-1; TCRdb proposes TRBD1, but this gene call is untestable without DNA. CDR1 and CDR2 from the germline V gene are SNHLY and FYNNEI. The CDR3 spans 12 residues. The CDR3 spells CASGTRTGVLFF.

The gene calls are TRBV20-1 and TRBJ2-2; TCRdb designates TRBD2, a call that cannot be tested without DNA. Germline V gene sequence: CDR1 DFQATT, CDR2 SNEGSKA (reference sequence). The CDR3 spans 16 residues. The CDR3 region is CSARASGRAITGELFF.

The chain carries TRBV5-1 and TRBJ2-5; TCRdb's assignment of TRBD2 cannot be checked, as there is no DNA. The CDR3 length is 14 residues. Germline CDR1 is SGHRS and CDR2 is YFSETQ. The CDR3 spells CASSSMGGKETQYF.

This sequence joins TRBV20-1 and TRBJ2-7; TCRdb's assignment of TRBD1 cannot be checked, as there is no DNA. The germline gives CDR1 DFQATT, CDR2 SNEGSKA (reference sequence). The CDR3 is made up of 12 amino acids. The CDR3 protein is CSVEKQGYEQYF.

The chain employs TRBV12-3 or TRBV12-4 and TRBJ2-7. The CDR3 extends over 15 amino acids. The CDR3 is CASSLLRQGPYEQYF.

This chain connects TRBV25-1 to TRBJ1-2. The CDR3 sequence is 11 residues long. The germline CDR1 and CDR2 sequences are MGHDK and SYGVNS. The CDR3 sequence is CASSDFWGYTF.

The chain is built from TRBV4-1 and TRBJ2-1; TCRdb gives TRBD2 as the D gene, but with no DNA this cannot be confirmed. CDR3 length: 16 amino acids. CDR1 and CDR2 from the germline V gene are MGHRA and YSYEKL. This chain's CDR3 is CASSQPSGRALHEQFF.

This rearrangement joins TRBV5-1 to TRBJ2-7; TCRdb reports TRBD2, a call that lacks DNA to check it against. The CDR3 consists of 15 residues. The germline CDR1 and CDR2 sequences are SGHRS and YFSETQ. This chain's CDR3 is CASSPSSGSSYEQYF.

The J gene is TRBJ1-1, the V gene TRBV11-2. The CDR3 consists of 13 residues. The germline gives CDR1 SGHAT, CDR2 FQNNGV. The CDR3 sequence: CASRTLWNTEAFF.

V is TRBV7-3 and J is TRBJ1-1; TCRdb reports TRBD1, a call that lacks DNA to check it against. This CDR3 has 13 amino acids. CDR1 is SGHTA and CDR2 is FQGTGA in the germline V gene. This CDR3 is CASSLVRETEAFF.

J is TRBJ2-1 and V is TRBV9; absent DNA, TCRdb's TRBD2 call cannot be checked. The CDR3 is 13 amino acids. Germline-derived CDR1 and CDR2 are SGDLS and YYNGEE. The CDR3 is CASSDRRREQQFF.

The V call is TRBV4-1, the J call TRBJ2-7; with no DNA, the TCRdb D assignment of TRBD1 cannot be verified. CDR1 MGHRA and CDR2 YSYEKL come from the germline V gene. The CDR3 spans 14 residues. This CDR3 reads CASSPTGPPYEQYF.

The V gene is TRBV5-1, the J gene TRBJ1-2; TCRdb outputs TRBD1, but without DNA this stays unchecked. The length of the CDR3 is 14 residues. CDR1 is SGHRS and CDR2 is YFSETQ in the germline V gene. CDR3 loop: CASHEAGRENGYTF.

The chain couples TRBV12-3 or TRBV12-4 to TRBJ2-2; TCRdb reports TRBD2, a call that lacks DNA to check it against. The CDR3 totals 18 residues. This chain's CDR3 is CASRISGTSGRVTGELFF.

This chain's CDR3 is CASSTDWGTPRAGGNEQFF. The chain carries TRBV21-1 and TRBJ2-1; TCRdb picks TRBD2, but there is no DNA to check that call. TRBV21-1 is a pseudogene segment. This CDR3 has 19 residues.

This chain connects TRBV27 to TRBJ2-7; TCRdb selects TRBD1, and the lack of DNA leaves this call unchecked. The germline CDR1 and CDR2 sequences are MNHEY and SMNVEV (reference sequence). This CDR3 is built from 14 residues. CDR3 protein: CATKGLGQAYEQYF.

The chain links TRBV4-1 to TRBJ2-1; TCRdb designates TRBD2, a call that cannot be tested without DNA. The V gene's germline CDR1 is MGHRA and CDR2 YSYEKL. The CDR3 has 15 amino acids. The CDR3 here is CASSQEGGSGSLKFF.

The chain couples TRBV5-5 to TRBJ2-2; without DNA, the TCRdb call of TRBD2 cannot be checked. The CDR3 is 15 residues long. CDR1 and CDR2 from the germline V gene are SGHKS and YYEKEE (reference sequence). CDR3 protein: CASSLKTSGTGELFF.